This T cell receptor (beta chain) was obtained from a study of blood T cell repertoires in COVID-19. Study at large: The United States, Italy and Spain provided the acute and convalescent COVID-19 samples. PBMCs, B-cell-depleted T cells, or T cells provided the cDNA or gDNA that made up the material.

Authors' processing steps: Quantification of nucleated cells was approximated via reference gene primer amplification. The assay was immunoSEQ multiplex PCR, and TCRdb's table has in-frame clones only and misses some. That table is the source of V, J and clone size, and D and trimming were worked out from the DNA. The sample shows about 33,000 clones, 88% of them seen only once. The CDR3 length is 15 residues. V shed 3 bases and J shed 10 bases, with 16 bases lying between them. CDR1 and CDR2 from the germline V gene are PRHDT and FYEKMQ (reference sequence). The V gene is TRBV13, the J gene TRBJ1-6, with D tentatively TRBD1 (6 bases). This TCR came from a man between 65 and 80 years old with acute or convalescent COVID-19. The specimen sequenced was peripheral blood. The CDR3 DNA reads as TGTGCCAGCAGCTTTAATAAGGGGGAAAGGTCACCCCTCCACTTT. It codes for CASSFNKGERSPLHF. The full variable domain, in which reference TRBV13 and TRBJ1-6 provide the parts outside the CDR3, is AAGVIQSPRHLIKEKRETATLKCYPIPRHDTVYWYQQGPGQDPQFLISFYEKMQSDKGSIPDRFSAQQFSDYHSELNMSSLELGDSALYFCASSFNKGERSPLHFGNGTRLTVT.